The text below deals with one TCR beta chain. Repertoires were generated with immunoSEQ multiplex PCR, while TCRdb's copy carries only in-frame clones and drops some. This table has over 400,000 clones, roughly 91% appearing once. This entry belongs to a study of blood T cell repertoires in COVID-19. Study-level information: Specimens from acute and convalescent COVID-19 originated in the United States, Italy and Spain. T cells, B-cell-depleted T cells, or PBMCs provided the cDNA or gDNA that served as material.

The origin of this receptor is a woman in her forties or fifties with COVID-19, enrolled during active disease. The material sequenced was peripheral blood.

CDR3 nucleotide sequence: TGTGCCACCCGACTAGCGGGGGGGCGGGGAGATACGCAGTATTTT. It encodes CATRLAGGRGDTQYF. The chain employs TRBV10-3 and TRBJ2-3; 14 positions match TRBD2. Trimming cost V 10 bases and J 5 bases; bases outside gene matches: 8. This CDR3 contains 15 residues. The V gene's germline CDR1 is ENHRY and CDR2 SYGVKD.